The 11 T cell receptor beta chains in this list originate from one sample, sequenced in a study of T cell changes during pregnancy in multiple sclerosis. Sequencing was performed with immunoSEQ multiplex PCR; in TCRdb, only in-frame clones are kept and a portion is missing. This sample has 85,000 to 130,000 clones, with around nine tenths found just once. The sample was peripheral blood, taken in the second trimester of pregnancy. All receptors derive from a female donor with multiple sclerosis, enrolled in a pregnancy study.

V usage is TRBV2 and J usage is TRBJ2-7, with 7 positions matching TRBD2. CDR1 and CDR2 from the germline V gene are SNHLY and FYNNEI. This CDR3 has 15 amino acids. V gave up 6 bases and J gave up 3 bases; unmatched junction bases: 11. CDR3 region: CASRPLGGSIYEQYF. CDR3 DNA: TGTGCCAGCAGACCCCTGGGGGGGAGTATCTACGAGCAGTACTTC.

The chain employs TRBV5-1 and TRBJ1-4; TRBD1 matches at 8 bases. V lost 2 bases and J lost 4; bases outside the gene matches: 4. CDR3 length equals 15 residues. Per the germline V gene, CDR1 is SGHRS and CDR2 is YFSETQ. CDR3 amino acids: CASSFQGAGNEKLFF. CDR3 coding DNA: TGCGCCAGCAGCTTTCAGGGGGCGGGTAATGAAAAACTGTTTTTT.

CDR3 nucleotide sequence: TGTGCCAGCAGCCCTCAGGGTAGGGAGACCCAGTACTTC. Amino acids: CASSPQGRETQYF. This chain connects TRBV5-4 to TRBJ2-5, with D maybe TRBD1 (5 bases). The CDR3 extends over 13 amino acids. V shed 4 bases and J shed 5 bases, with 12 bases lying between them. Per germline, CDR1 SGHNT and CDR2 YYREEE (reference sequence).

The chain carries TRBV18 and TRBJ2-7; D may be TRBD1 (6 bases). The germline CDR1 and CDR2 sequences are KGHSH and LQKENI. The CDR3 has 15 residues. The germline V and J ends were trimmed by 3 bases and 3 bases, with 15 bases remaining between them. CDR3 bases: TGTGCCAGCTCACCTCTCCGACAGGCAAACTACGAGCAGTACTTC. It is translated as CASSPLRQANYEQYF.

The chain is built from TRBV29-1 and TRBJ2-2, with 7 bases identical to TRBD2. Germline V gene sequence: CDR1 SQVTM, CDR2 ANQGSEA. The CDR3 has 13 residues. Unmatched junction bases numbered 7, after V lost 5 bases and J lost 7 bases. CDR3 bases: TGCAGCGTTAGAAGCGGGACGGTCGGGGAGCTGTTTTTT. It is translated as CSVRSGTVGELFF.

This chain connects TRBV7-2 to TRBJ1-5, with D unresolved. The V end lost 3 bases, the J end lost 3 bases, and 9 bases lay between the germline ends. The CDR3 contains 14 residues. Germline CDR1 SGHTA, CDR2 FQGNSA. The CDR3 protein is CASSFLADNQPQHF. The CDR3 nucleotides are TGTGCCAGCAGCTTCCTAGCTGACAATCAGCCCCAGCATTTT. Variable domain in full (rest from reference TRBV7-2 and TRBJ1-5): GAGVSQSPSNKVTEKGKDVELRCDPISGHTALYWYRQSLGQGLEFLIYFQGNSAPDKSGLPSDRFSAERTGGSVSTLTIQRTQQEDSAVYLCASSFLADNQPQHFGDGTRLSIL.

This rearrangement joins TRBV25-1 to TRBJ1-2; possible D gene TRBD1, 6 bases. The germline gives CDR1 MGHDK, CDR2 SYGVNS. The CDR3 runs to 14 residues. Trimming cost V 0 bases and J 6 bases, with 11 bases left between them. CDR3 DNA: TGTGCCAGCAGTGAATATCCGGGGGGCCATGGCTACACCTTC. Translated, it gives CASSEYPGGHGYTF.

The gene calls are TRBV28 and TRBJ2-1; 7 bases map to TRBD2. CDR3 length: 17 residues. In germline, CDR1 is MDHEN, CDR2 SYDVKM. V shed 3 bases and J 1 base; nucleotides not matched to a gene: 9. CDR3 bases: TGTGCCAGCAGTTTGCCCGGGCTAGCGGTGTCCTACAATGAGCAGTTCTTC. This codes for CASSLPGLAVSYNEQFF.

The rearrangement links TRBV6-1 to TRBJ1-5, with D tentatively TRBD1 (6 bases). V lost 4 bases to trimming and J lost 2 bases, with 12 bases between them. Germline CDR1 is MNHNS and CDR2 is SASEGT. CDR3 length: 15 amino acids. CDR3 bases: TGTGCCAGCAGTGTACAAGCAGGGGGCAATCAGCCCCAGCATTTT. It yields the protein CASSVQAGGNQPQHF.

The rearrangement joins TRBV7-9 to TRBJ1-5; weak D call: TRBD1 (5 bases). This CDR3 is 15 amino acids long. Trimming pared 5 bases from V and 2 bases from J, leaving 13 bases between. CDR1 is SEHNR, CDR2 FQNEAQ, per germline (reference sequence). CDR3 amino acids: CASSLGAGGNQPQHF. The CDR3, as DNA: TGTGCCAGCAGCCTAGGGGCGGGGGGCAATCAGCCCCAGCATTTT.

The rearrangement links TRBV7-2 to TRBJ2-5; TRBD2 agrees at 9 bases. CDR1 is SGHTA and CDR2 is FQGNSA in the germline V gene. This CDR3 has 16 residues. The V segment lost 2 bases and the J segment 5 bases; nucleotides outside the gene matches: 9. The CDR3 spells CASSLPGGGGAETQYF. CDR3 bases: TGTGCCAGCAGCTTACCGGGTGGCGGGGGGGCGGAGACCCAGTACTTC.